One and the same sample provided the 27 T cell receptor beta chains below, sequenced in a study of T cell changes during pregnancy in multiple sclerosis. Generated by immunoSEQ multiplex PCR, the TCRdb table keeps only in-frame clones and is missing some. Among around 100,000 clones listed, about 90% were seen once. The specimen comprised peripheral blood, sampled after pregnancy. These receptors came from a female donor with multiple sclerosis, enrolled in a pregnancy study.

The J gene is TRBJ1-1, the V gene TRBV6-6; no definite D call. This CDR3 is built from 11 residues. From germline, CDR1 is MNHNY and CDR2 SVGAGI (reference sequence). Trimming took 8 bases from V and 7 from J, leaving 11 bases between them. CDR3 bases: TGTGCCAGCCGAGTACTGAGTGAAGCTTTCTTT. Its translation: CASRVLSEAFF.

J is TRBJ1-3 and V is TRBV6-1, with D possibly being TRBD1 (5 bases). CDR3 length: 14 residues. Germline loops: CDR1 MNHNS, CDR2 SASEGT. V gave up 1 base and J gave up 7 bases, with 11 bases separating them. CDR3 loop: CASSEGQGGNTIYF. Here the CDR3 DNA reads TGTGCCAGCAGTGAAGGGCAGGGTGGGAACACCATATATTTT.

This sequence joins TRBV5-4 and TRBJ1-1; TRBD1 aligns across 8 bases. Losses at the gene ends were 4 bases for V and 10 bases for J; bases not matched to a gene: 9. CDR1 is SGHNT, CDR2 YYREEE, per germline (reference sequence). The CDR3 is 13 residues long. The CDR3 region is CASSQLTDRAAFF. The CDR3 DNA sequence: TGTGCCAGCAGCCAGTTGACGGACAGGGCAGCTTTCTTT.

The chain has TRBV4-1 and TRBJ2-1; TRBD2 might be the D (6 bases). The CDR3 extends over 14 amino acids. The V gene's germline CDR1 is MGHRA and CDR2 YSYEKL. The V end was cut by 1 base, the J end by 7 bases, with 11 bases between. The CDR3 nucleotides are TGCGCCAGCAGCCAAGTAGCGGCCCAGAATGAGCAGTTCTTC. Translated: CASSQVAAQNEQFF.

This chain links TRBV7-2 with TRBJ2-7; D is perhaps TRBD2 (7 bases). Per germline, CDR1 SGHTA and CDR2 FQGNSA. V was clipped by 3 bases and J by 2 bases, with 20 bases between them. The CDR3 totals 17 residues. CDR3 nucleotide sequence: TGTGCCAGCAGCTTTTCATCGATAGGGGGGGTCACCTACGAGCAGTACTTC. It translates to CASSFSSIGGVTYEQYF.

V is TRBV27 and J is TRBJ2-1, with a weak D call TRBD1 (6 bases). Trimming shortened V by 5 bases and J by 5 bases, and 16 bases separated the two germline ends. From germline, CDR1 is MNHEY and CDR2 SMNVEV (reference sequence). This CDR3 contains 15 residues. CDR3 DNA sequence: TGTGCCAGCAGTCGGACAGCCCAGGCGGACAATGAGCAGTTCTTC. Amino acid sequence: CASSRTAQADNEQFF.

The chain recombines TRBV4-1 with TRBJ2-2; weak D call: TRBD1 (6 bases). Trimming pared 3 bases from V and 4 bases from J, leaving 9 bases between. The CDR3 is 14 residues long. CDR1 and CDR2 (germline): MGHRA, YSYEKL. This CDR3 is CASSHGQRTGELFF. In DNA form, the CDR3 reads TGCGCCAGCAGCCACGGACAGCGCACCGGGGAGCTGTTTTTT.

J is TRBJ1-5 and V is TRBV2; tentatively, D is TRBD1 (5 bases). The CDR3 length is 15 residues. The germline V gene encodes CDR1 SNHLY and CDR2 FYNNEI. Trimming cost V 1 base and J 3 bases, with 10 bases left between them. Here the CDR3 reads CASSEVGRDNQPQHF. Written as DNA, the CDR3 is TGTGCCAGCAGTGAAGTGGGCAGGGACAATCAGCCCCAGCATTTT. The variable domain in full, with the rest retrieved from reference TRBV2 and TRBJ1-5, is EPEVTQTPSHQVTQMGQEVILRCVPISNHLYFYWYRQILGQKVEFLVSFYNNEISEKSEIFDDQFSVERPDGSNFTLKIRSTKLEDSAMYFCASSEVGRDNQPQHFGDGTRLSIL.

The chain joins TRBV6-5 to TRBJ2-3; 7 nucleotides agree with TRBD1. The germline CDR1 and CDR2 sequences are MNHEY and SVGAGI. With 5 bases clipped from V and 2 bases from J, the junction kept 7 bases outside the gene matches. The CDR3 loop spans 15 amino acids. DNA for the CDR3: TGTGCCAGCAGTCCCCCAGGGGGTTCCACAGATACGCAGTATTTT. This sequence encodes CASSPPGGSTDTQYF.

This chain joins TRBV7-8 and TRBJ2-1, with 8 bases that match TRBD2. The CDR3 is made up of 15 amino acids. Germline lookup yields CDR1 SGHVS and CDR2 FQNEAQ. With V trimmed by 3 bases and J by 0 bases, 1 base remained unmatched. The CDR3 nucleotides are TGTGCCAGCAGCTTCAGCGGGGGCTCCTACAATGAGCAGTTCTTC. It translates to CASSFSGGSYNEQFF.

This chain joins TRBV6-1 and TRBJ1-1, with a tentative D call TRBD1 (5 bases). Germline V CDR1 and CDR2: MNHNS, SASEGT. V gave up 3 bases and J gave up 10 bases, with 12 bases separating them. The CDR3 length is 12 residues. The CDR3 DNA is TGTGCCAGCAGTGAGCGCCGGGGGATAGCTTTCTTT. It specifies CASSERRGIAFF.

V gene TRBV28 combines with J gene TRBJ1-4; TRBD1 matches 8 bases. V was clipped by 8 bases and J by 5 bases; unmatched bases: 7. CDR3 length: 14 amino acids. Germline lookup yields CDR1 MDHEN and CDR2 SYDVKM. The CDR3 DNA reads TGTGCCAGCCGGATGACAGGGGCGAATGAAAAACTGTTTTTT. This gives the protein CASRMTGANEKLFF. Supplemented by reference TRBV28 and TRBJ1-4, the full variable domain reads DVKVTQSSRYLVKRTGEKVFLECVQDMDHENMFWYRQDPGLGLRLIYFSYDVKMKEKGDIPEGYSVSREKKERFSLILESASTNQTSMYLCASRMTGANEKLFFGSGTQLSVL.

The chain has TRBV28 and TRBJ2-3, with TRBD1 matching 9 bases. Germline V lookup: CDR1 MDHEN, CDR2 SYDVKM. The CDR3 runs 16 residues. Unmatched junction bases numbered 6, after V lost 2 bases and J lost 3 bases. The CDR3 nucleotides are TGTGCCAGCAGTTTACCTGGGACAGGGTTAACAGATACGCAGTATTTT. This sequence encodes CASSLPGTGLTDTQYF. The variable domain in full, with the rest retrieved from reference TRBV28 and TRBJ2-3, is DVKVTQSSRYLVKRTGEKVFLECVQDMDHENMFWYRQDPGLGLRLIYFSYDVKMKEKGDIPEGYSVSREKKERFSLILESASTNQTSMYLCASSLPGTGLTDTQYFGPGTRLTVL.

V is TRBV7-2 and J is TRBJ2-4; D might be TRBD2 (6 bases). Germline values: CDR1 SGHTA, CDR2 FQGNSA. The V end was cut by 5 bases, the J end by 1 base, with 18 bases between. The CDR3 totals 17 residues. CDR3: CASSHPRGIMAKNIQYF. The CDR3 coding sequence is TGTGCCAGCAGCCATCCCCGGGGGATTATGGCCAAAAACATTCAGTACTTC. The complete variable domain, with remaining parts taken from reference TRBV7-2 and TRBJ2-4, reads GAGVSQSPSNKVTEKGKDVELRCDPISGHTALYWYRQSLGQGLEFLIYFQGNSAPDKSGLPSDRFSAERTGGSVSTLTIQRTQQEDSAVYLCASSHPRGIMAKNIQYFGAGTRLSVL.

The rearrangement uses TRBV18 and TRBJ1-2, with TRBD1 identical over 7 bases. This CDR3 spans 15 amino acids. Germline trimming cut 1 base from V and 8 bases from J; bases unmatched to any gene: 10. Germline-derived CDR1 and CDR2 are KGHSH and LQKENI. CDR3 protein: CASSPLAGTEKGYTF. The CDR3 nucleotides read TGTGCCAGCTCACCACTTGCCGGGACAGAGAAAGGCTACACCTTC.

The chain employs TRBV11-2 and TRBJ2-7, with D possibly being TRBD1 (5 bases). V was shortened by 2 bases and J by 5 bases, with 7 bases between the two germline ends. The CDR3 extends over 12 amino acids. Germline V gene lookup returns CDR1 SGHAT and CDR2 FQNNGV. CDR3 sequence: CASSLIRDEQYF. CDR3 nucleotides: TGTGCCAGCAGCTTAATCAGGGACGAGCAGTACTTC.

J is TRBJ2-1 and V is TRBV12-5; D is ambiguous. The CDR3 extends over 13 amino acids. CDR1 and CDR2 (germline): LGHNT, FRNRAP. V lost 5 bases and J 6 bases, leaving 11 bases between the germline ends. The CDR3 here is CASGPPGSNEQFF. CDR3 bases: TGTGCTAGTGGTCCACCCGGGTCCAATGAGCAGTTCTTC.

This chain uses TRBV11-2 with TRBJ1-2; D is unresolved. V lost 3 bases and J lost 2, with 10 bases in between. The CDR3 totals 14 residues. CDR1 SGHAT and CDR2 FQNNGV come from the germline V gene. CDR3 protein: CASSFVPLNYGYTF. CDR3 bases: TGTGCCAGCAGCTTCGTTCCCCTGAACTATGGCTACACCTTC.

The rearrangement joins TRBV25-1 to TRBJ1-2; 12 bases agree with TRBD1. Trimming removed 6 bases from V and 5 bases from J; junction bases left unmatched: 4. The CDR3 runs to 14 residues. Germline V lookup: CDR1 MGHDK, CDR2 SYGVNS. The CDR3 reads CASRGTGGRYGYTF. Written as DNA, the CDR3 is TGTGCCAGCAGGGGGACAGGGGGCAGGTATGGCTACACCTTC.

The J gene is TRBJ2-1, the V gene TRBV4-3; 7 positions agree with TRBD2. Trimming cost V 2 bases and J 6 bases; bases outside gene matches: 10. Per the germline V gene, CDR1 is LGHNA and CDR2 is YSLEER. This CDR3 has 16 amino acids. The CDR3 DNA is TGCGCCAGCAGCCAACCCCGACTAGCAGGTGGCAATGAGCAGTTCTTC. Its protein product is CASSQPRLAGGNEQFF.

The chain employs TRBV11-2 and TRBJ2-7, with TRBD2 matching 14 bases. With V trimmed by 2 bases and J by 5 bases, 2 bases remained unmatched. The V gene's germline CDR1 is SGHAT and CDR2 FQNNGV. The CDR3 length is 15 residues. CDR3 residues: CASSLRTSGGHEQYF. CDR3 nucleotides: TGTGCCAGCAGCTTACGGACTAGCGGGGGGCACGAGCAGTACTTC.

The chain employs TRBV4-2 and TRBJ2-7; D not certain. V lost 3 bases and J lost 2, with 11 bases in between. Germline V lookup: CDR1 LGHNA, CDR2 YNFKEQ. The CDR3 consists of 14 residues. Written as DNA, the CDR3 is TGTGCCAGCAGCCACCCGGTGCCTCCCTACGAGCAGTACTTC. Its protein product is CASSHPVPPYEQYF.

The chain is built from TRBV10-2 and TRBJ1-2; 8 nucleotides line up with TRBD1. Trimming removed 3 bases from V and 8 bases from J; junction bases left unmatched: 2. The CDR3 is 12 residues long. Germline values: CDR1 WSHSY, CDR2 SAAADI. The CDR3 spells CASSDRGLGYTF. CDR3 sequence (DNA): TGCGCCAGCAGTGACAGGGGGCTCGGCTACACCTTC.

This rearrangement joins TRBV27 to TRBJ2-2, with D possibly TRBD1 on 5 matching bases. The CDR3 runs 15 residues. V shed 4 bases and J shed 0 bases, with 9 bases lying between them. Germline lookup yields CDR1 MNHEY and CDR2 SMNVEV (reference sequence). CDR3 region: CASSSQAANTGELFF. Written as DNA, the CDR3 is TGTGCCAGCAGTTCACAGGCTGCGAACACCGGGGAGCTGTTTTTT.

This chain links TRBV19 with TRBJ1-2; 9 nucleotides line up with TRBD1. Losses at the gene ends were 4 bases for V and 4 bases for J; bases not matched to a gene: 7. CDR1 and CDR2 (germline): LNHDA, SQIVND (reference sequence). This CDR3 has 15 residues. CDR3 nucleotides: TGTGCCAGTAGTACGGGACAGGGATACTCCTATGGCTACACCTTC. This sequence encodes CASSTGQGYSYGYTF.

The gene calls are TRBV20-1 and TRBJ1-1; no firm D call. The CDR3 is made up of 11 amino acids. Germline V lookup: CDR1 DFQATT, CDR2 SNEGSKA (reference sequence). Trimming removed 4 bases at V and 6 bases at J, with 9 bases between. DNA of the CDR3: TGCAGTGCTAAAACGAGGGCTGAAGCTTTCTTT. Its protein is CSAKTRAEAFF.

The chain links TRBV6-6 to TRBJ2-7; 8 bases fit TRBD2. The CDR3 runs 13 residues. The ends lost 6 bases at V and 3 bases at J; junction bases unmatched: 4. The germline V gene encodes CDR1 MNHNY and CDR2 SVGAGI (reference sequence). The DNA for the CDR3 is TGTGCCAGCAGCCGGGGGGGCAACTACGAGCAGTACTTC. This gives the protein CASSRGGNYEQYF.